A single sample is the source of the 3 T cell receptor beta chains below, sequenced in a study of T cells in localized non-small cell lung cancer. Here immunoSEQ multiplex PCR was the method, and the copy in TCRdb shows in-frame clones only, minus some. The sample has about 21,000 clones, around 90% seen once. Sequencing used peripheral blood, obtained before any cancer treatment. The receptors come from a male donor aged 60 or over with stage I squamous cell lung carcinoma.

The genes are TRBV27 and TRBJ2-5, with D unclear. The J call may be mistaken, given a closer DNA end match to TRBJ2-7. CDR3 length: 14 amino acids. CDR1 and CDR2 from the germline V gene are MNHEY and SMNVEV (reference sequence). This CDR3 is CASSPRNPPYEQYF. The CDR3 nucleotides are TGTGCCAGCAGTCCCCGAAACCCACCCTACGAGCAGTACTTC.

This clone was seen once. The J gene is TRBJ1-2, the V gene TRBV4-3, with a weak D call TRBD1 (6 bases). The germline V gene has CDR1 LGHNA and CDR2 YSLEER. The CDR3 contains 14 residues. Trimming stripped 0 bases from V and 8 bases from J, with 13 bases between. DNA for the CDR3: TGCGCCAGCAGCCAAGATTGGGGGGCGCGGGGCTACACCTTC. Amino acids: CASSQDWGARGYTF.

This chain uses TRBV2 with TRBJ1-5; D uncertain. The germline V and J ends were trimmed by 1 base and 1 base, with 8 bases remaining between them. The CDR3 contains 15 residues. Germline-derived CDR1 and CDR2 are SNHLY and FYNNEI. The CDR3 loop is CASSEVKWSNQPQHF. The CDR3 bases are TGTGCCAGCAGTGAAGTAAAGTGGAGCAATCAGCCCCAGCATTTT.